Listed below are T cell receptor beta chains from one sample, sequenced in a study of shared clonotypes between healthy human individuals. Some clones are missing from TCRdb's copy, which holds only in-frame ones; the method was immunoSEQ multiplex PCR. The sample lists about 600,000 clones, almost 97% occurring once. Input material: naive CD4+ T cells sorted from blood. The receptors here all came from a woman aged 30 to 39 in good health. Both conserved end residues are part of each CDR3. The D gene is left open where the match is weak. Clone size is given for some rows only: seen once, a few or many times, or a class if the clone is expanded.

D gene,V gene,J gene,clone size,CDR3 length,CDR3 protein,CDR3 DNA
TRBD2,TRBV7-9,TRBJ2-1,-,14,CASSLLAGGDEQFF,TGTGCCAGCAGCTTACTAGCGGGAGGGGATGAGCAGTTCTTC
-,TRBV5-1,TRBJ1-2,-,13,CASRHRSNYGYTF,TGCGCCAGCCGACATCGGTCGAACTATGGCTACACCTTC
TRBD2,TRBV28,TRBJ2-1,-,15,CATIPGGSSYNEQFF,TGTGCCACCATCCCGGGCGGGAGCTCCTACAATGAGCAGTTCTTC
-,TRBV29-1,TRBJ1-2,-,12,CSVPKGSYGYTF,TGCAGCGTTCCTAAGGGGTCCTATGGCTACACCTTC
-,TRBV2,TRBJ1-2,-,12,CASTFGSGGYTF,TGTGCCAGCACCTTTGGATCGGGGGGCTACACCTTC
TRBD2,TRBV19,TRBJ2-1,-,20,CASRTGGGLAGVRSANEQFF,TGTGCCAGTAGAACCGGGGGGGGACTAGCGGGAGTCAGGTCGGCCAATGAGCAGTTCTTC
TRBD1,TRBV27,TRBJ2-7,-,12,CASSGTGYEQYF,TGTGCCAGCAGTGGGACAGGGTACGAGCAGTACTTC
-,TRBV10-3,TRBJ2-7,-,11,CAISEAYEQYF,TGTGCCATCAGTGAGGCCTACGAGCAGTACTTC
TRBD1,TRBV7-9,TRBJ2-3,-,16,CASTNRDRGRTDTQYF,TGTGCCAGCACCAATCGGGACAGGGGGCGAACAGATACGCAGTATTTT
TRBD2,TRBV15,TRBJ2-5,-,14,CATSRGREWETQYF,TGTGCCACCAGCAGAGGGCGGGAGTGGGAGACCCAGTACTTC
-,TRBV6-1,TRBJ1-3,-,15,CASNPRRLSGNTIYF,TGTGCCAGCAATCCGCGAAGGCTCTCTGGAAACACCATATATTTT
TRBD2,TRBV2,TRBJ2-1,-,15,CASSGQASGYNEQFF,TGTGCCAGCAGTGGACAGGCTAGCGGGTACAATGAGCAGTTCTTC
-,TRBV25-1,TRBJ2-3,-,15,CASSEFGGGGDTQYF,TGTGCCAGCAGTGAATTCGGAGGGGGAGGCGATACGCAGTATTTT
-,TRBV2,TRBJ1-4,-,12,CASTQFGEKLFF,TGTGCCAGCACACAGTTTGGGGAAAAACTGTTTTTT
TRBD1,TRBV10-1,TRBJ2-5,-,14,CASSEAGGEETQYF,TGCGCCAGCAGTGAAGCAGGGGGAGAGGAGACCCAGTACTTC
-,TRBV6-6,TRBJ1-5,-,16,CASSYSTGYSNQPQHF,TGTGCCAGCAGTTACTCGACAGGTTATAGCAATCAGCCCCAGCATTTT
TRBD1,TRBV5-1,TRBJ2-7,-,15,CASSLSGTALYEQYF,TGCGCCAGCAGCTTGTCTGGGACAGCCTTATACGAGCAGTACTTC
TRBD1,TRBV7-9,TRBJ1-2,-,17,CASSLHRDREVQYGYTF,TGTGCCAGCAGCCTCCACCGGGACAGGGAGGTACAGTATGGCTACACCTTC
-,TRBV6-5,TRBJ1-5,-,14,CASSYSISGQPQHF,TGTGCCAGCAGTTACTCGATTTCGGGGCAGCCCCAGCATTTT
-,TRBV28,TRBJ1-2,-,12,CASSTPRPGYTF,TGTGCCAGCAGTACCCCAAGGCCCGGCTACACCTTC
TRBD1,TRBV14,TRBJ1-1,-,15,CASSQRTGWNTEAFF,TGTGCCAGCAGCCAGCGGACAGGGTGGAACACTGAAGCTTTCTTT
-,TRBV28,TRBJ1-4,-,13,CASSPRRIEKLFF,TGTGCCAGCAGTCCCCGACGAATTGAAAAACTGTTTTTT
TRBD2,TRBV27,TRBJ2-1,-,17,CASSLASGRGPYNEQFF,TGTGCCAGCAGTTTAGCTAGCGGGAGGGGCCCCTACAATGAGCAGTTCTTC
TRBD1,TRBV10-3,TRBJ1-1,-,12,CATGTVGTEAFF,TGTGCCACGGGGACAGTGGGCACTGAAGCTTTCTTT
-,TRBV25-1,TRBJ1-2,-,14,CASSASVRDYGYTF,TGTGCCAGCAGTGCCAGTGTTCGGGACTATGGCTACACCTTC
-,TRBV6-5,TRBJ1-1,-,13,CASHRGGGTEAFF,TGTGCCAGCCACCGTGGCGGGGGCACTGAAGCTTTCTTT
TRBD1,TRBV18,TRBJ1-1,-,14,CASGGQGMNTEAFF,TGTGCCAGCGGGGGACAGGGGATGAACACTGAAGCTTTCTTT
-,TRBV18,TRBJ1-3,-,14,CASSPSEGGNTIYF,TGTGCCAGCTCACCTTCGGAGGGAGGAAACACCATATATTTT
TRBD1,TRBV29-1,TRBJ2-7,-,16,CSVEDWGTGGSYEQYF,TGCAGCGTTGAAGATTGGGGCACAGGGGGCTCCTACGAGCAGTACTTC
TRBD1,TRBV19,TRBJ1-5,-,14,CASSATGYGQPQHF,TGTGCCAGTAGTGCGACAGGGTACGGGCAGCCCCAGCATTTT
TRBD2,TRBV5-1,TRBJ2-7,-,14,CASSPSGGTYEQYF,TGCGCCAGCTCCCCCTCGGGAGGTACCTACGAGCAGTACTTC
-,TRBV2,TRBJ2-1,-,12,CASREDYNEQFF,TGTGCCAGCAGGGAGGACTACAATGAGCAGTTCTTC
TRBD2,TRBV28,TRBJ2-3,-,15,CASSSLAGITDTQYF,TGTGCCAGCAGTTCACTAGCGGGAATAACAGATACGCAGTATTTT
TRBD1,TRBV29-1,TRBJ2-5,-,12,CSVERIGQGSYF,TGCAGCGTTGAAAGAATCGGACAGGGGAGTTACTTC
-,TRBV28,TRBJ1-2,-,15,CASSLLIIPNYGYTF,TGTGCCAGCAGTTTGTTGATTATTCCTAACTATGGCTACACCTTC
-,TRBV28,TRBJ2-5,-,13,CASSLGVLETQYF,TGTGCCAGCAGTTTAGGGGTTTTAGAGACCCAGTACTTC
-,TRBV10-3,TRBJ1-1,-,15,CAISETQSMNTEAFF,TGTGCCATCAGTGAAACCCAGAGCATGAACACTGAAGCTTTCTTT
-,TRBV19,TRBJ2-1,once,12,CASATPPNEQFF,TGTGCCTCGGCTACGCCGCCCAATGAGCAGTTCTTC
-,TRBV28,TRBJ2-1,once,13,CASSWWGYNEQFF,TGTGCCAGCAGTTGGTGGGGTTACAATGAGCAGTTCTTC
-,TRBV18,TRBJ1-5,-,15,CASSPNDGINQPQHF,TGTGCCAGCTCACCAAACGACGGAATCAATCAGCCCCAGCATTTT
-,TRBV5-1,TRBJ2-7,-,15,CASSFVGRVSYEQYF,TGCGCCAGCAGCTTTGTGGGCAGGGTATCCTACGAGCAGTACTTC
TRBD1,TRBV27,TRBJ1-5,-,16,CASSLGRQGGNQPQHF,TGTGCCAGCAGTTTGGGGAGACAGGGGGGCAATCAGCCCCAGCATTTT
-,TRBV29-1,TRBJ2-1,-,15,CTVNPGGSSYNEQFF,TGCACCGTAAACCCCGGCGGTAGCTCCTACAATGAGCAGTTCTTC
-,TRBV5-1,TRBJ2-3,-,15,CASTLTGAVTDTQYF,TGCGCCAGCACCCTTACTGGGGCCGTAACAGATACGCAGTATTTT
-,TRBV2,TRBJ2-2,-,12,CASTGDTGELFF,TGTGCCAGCACAGGGGACACCGGGGAGCTGTTTTTT
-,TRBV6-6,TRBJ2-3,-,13,CASRVPLADTQYF,TGTGCCAGCCGGGTTCCCTTGGCAGATACGCAGTATTTT
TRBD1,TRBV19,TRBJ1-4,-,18,CASSIDRRDRDLLEKLFF,TGTGCCAGTAGTATAGATCGCCGGGACAGGGACCTACTTGAAAAACTGTTTTTT
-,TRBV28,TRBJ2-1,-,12,CASSLGEYEQFF,TGTGCCAGCAGTTTAGGAGAGTATGAGCAGTTCTTC
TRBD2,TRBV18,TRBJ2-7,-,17,CASSPPGLAGRPYEQYF,TGTGCCAGCTCACCACCGGGACTAGCGGGACGACCCTACGAGCAGTACTTC
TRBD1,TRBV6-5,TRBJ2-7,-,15,CASSYSSGQGYEQYF,TGTGCCAGCAGTTACTCGTCAGGACAGGGCTACGAGCAGTACTTC
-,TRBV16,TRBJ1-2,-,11,CASSPGDGYTF,TGTGCCAGCAGCCCGGGGGATGGCTACACCTTC
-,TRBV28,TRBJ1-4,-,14,CASSWGHQGEKLFF,TGTGCCAGCAGTTGGGGGCATCAGGGGGAAAAACTGTTTTTT
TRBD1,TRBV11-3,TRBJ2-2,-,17,CASSFNGWDSDGGELFF,TGTGCCAGCAGCTTCAATGGCTGGGACAGCGATGGCGGGGAGCTGTTTTTT
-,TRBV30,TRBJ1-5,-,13,CAWSPGVHQPQHF,TGTGCCTGGAGCCCCGGGGTGCATCAGCCCCAGCATTTT
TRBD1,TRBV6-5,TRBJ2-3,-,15,CASRGQAVSTDTQYF,TGTGCCAGCAGGGGACAGGCGGTTTCCACAGATACGCAGTATTTT
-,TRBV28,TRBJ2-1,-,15,CASSSGGQTYNEQFF,TGTGCCAGCAGTTCGGGGGGACAGACCTACAATGAGCAGTTCTTC
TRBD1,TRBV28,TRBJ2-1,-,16,CASRNAGTGSLNEQFF,TGTGCCAGCAGAAACGCTGGGACAGGGTCGCTCAATGAGCAGTTCTTC